This T cell receptor (beta chain) was identified in a study of response to subunit inactivated influenza vaccine. Regarding the study as a whole: Authors suggested seasonal influenza vaccinations each recruit few new T cells.

CDR3 length equals 15 residues. CDR1 and CDR2 (germline): LNHDA, SQIVND (reference sequence). Deletions cut 10 bases from V and 4 bases from J, with 20 bases between. TCRdb reanalysed the RT-PCR reads using MiXCR and keeps one entry per CDR3 protein. Among about 300,000 distinct CDR3 sequences, 20% to 25% were seen once, and the ten largest hold 9% to 12%. About this clonotype itself: Its antigen remains unknown.

This sequence originates from a man between 50 and 75 years old who received an inactivated influenza vaccine. J is TRBJ1-5 and V is TRBV19, with a tentative D call TRBD1 (6 bases). Material: PBMCs from blood, obtained approximately 20 months after vaccination. The CDR3, as DNA: TGTGCCACGACAGGACGGGGGGCATCAAATCAGCCCCAGCATTTT. Residues: CATTGRGASNQPQHF. The full variable domain, completed using reference TRBV19 and TRBJ1-5, is DGGITQSPKYLFRKEGQNVTLSCEQNLNHDAMYWYRQDPGQGLRLIYYSQIVNDFQKGDIAEGYSVSREKKESFPLTVTSAQKNPTAFYLCATTGRGASNQPQHFGDGTRLSIL.